The rows below give T cell receptor beta chains drawn from one sample of a study of T cell repertoires in cytomegalovirus infection. Via MiXCR, TCRdb re-called the reads, giving one row per CDR3 protein. The sample shows some 270,000 distinct CDR3 sequences, 20% to 25% of them seen only once. These TCRs are of unknown antigen specificity. The specimen was cultured PBMCs, collected from culture after CMV antigen stimulation. Every receptor here comes from a human donor in good health (CMV status not recorded). Some clones in this sample may be carry-over from other donors' samples. The CDR3 runs from the conserved cysteine through the conserved F or W. Fields, in order: J gene, CDR3 length, clone size, V gene, D gene, CDR3 protein, CDR3 DNA. The D gene is left open where the match is weak. Rows give clone size only sometimes, using once, few, many, or a class for an expanded clone.

TRBJ2-1,18,few,TRBV30,TRBD2,CAWGRLAGEGGDHNEQFF,TGTGCCTGGGGCCGACTAGCGGGAGAGGGGGGGGACCACAATGAGCAGTTCTTC
TRBJ2-3,13,many,TRBV7-2,NA,CASSLFGTDTQYF,TGTGCCAGCAGCTTATTCGGAACAGATACGCAGTATTTT
TRBJ2-3,15,NA,TRBV4-3,TRBD1,CASSQDRAGGDTQYF,TGCGCCAGCAGCCAAGATAGGGCAGGGGGAGATACGCAGTATTTT
TRBJ1-6,15,many,TRBV7-2,TRBD1,CASSPGTGNNSPLHF,TGTGCCAGCAGCCCGGGGACAGGGAATAATTCACCCCTCCACTTT
TRBJ1-2,11,NA,TRBV19,NA,CASSEWYGYTF,TGTGCCAGTAGTGAATGGTATGGCTACACCTTC
TRBJ1-6,16,NA,TRBV5-6,TRBD1,CASSPRQGAGNSPLHF,TGTGCCAGCAGCCCCAGACAGGGGGCCGGTAATTCACCCCTCCACTTT
TRBJ2-7,17,many,TRBV7-2,NA,CASSLNRGGSTPYEQYF,TGTGCCAGCAGCTTAAACAGGGGAGGGTCGACTCCCTACGAGCAGTACTTC
TRBJ2-5,14,NA,TRBV27,TRBD1,CASSLTGGRETQYF,TGTGCCAGCAGCTTGACAGGGGGCAGGGAGACCCAGTACTTC
TRBJ2-1,13,many,TRBV7-2,NA,CASTPRDKNEQFF,TGTGCCAGCACACCCCGGGACAAAAATGAGCAGTTCTTC
TRBJ2-1,13,many,TRBV12-3/TRBV12-4,NA,CASRDTGPNEQFF,TGTGCCAGCAGGGACACAGGGCCCAATGAGCAGTTCTTC
TRBJ2-2,16,NA,TRBV7-8,NA,CASSSRRLVRAGELFF,TGTGCCAGCAGCAGTCGTAGACTAGTCAGGGCCGGGGAGCTGTTTTTT
TRBJ2-1,11,NA,TRBV12-3/TRBV12-4,TRBD1,CASSIGQGAIF,TGTGCCAGCAGTATCGGACAGGGGGCAATCTTC
TRBJ2-5,14,NA,TRBV12-3/TRBV12-4,NA,CASSRSDGYETQYF,TGTGCCAGCAGCCGCTCAGACGGATACGAGACCCAGTACTTC
TRBJ2-5,14,many,TRBV7-9,TRBD2,CASSAGLAGETQYF,TGTGCCAGCAGCGCAGGACTAGCGGGAGAGACCCAGTACTTC
TRBJ2-3,15,NA,TRBV5-1,TRBD2,CASRAPGLQTDTQYF,TGCGCCAGCAGGGCGCCGGGACTACAAACAGATACGCAGTATTTT
TRBJ2-2,12,few,TRBV19,NA,CASSIRSGELFF,TGTGCCAGTAGTATACGCTCCGGGGAGCTGTTTTTT
TRBJ2-3,14,NA,TRBV7-6,NA,CASSLTGAADTQYF,TGTGCCAGCAGCTTAACGGGGGCAGCAGATACGCAGTATTTT